Here is one TCR beta chain with its context. The data were taken from a study of cytomegalovirus exposure and HLA in healthy donors. V shed 3 bases, J shed 6 bases, and the junction held 7 bases outside the gene matches. The CDR3 has 14 residues. The germline V gene encodes CDR1 MNHEY and CDR2 SMNVEV (reference sequence). With 60 Vbeta and 13 Jbeta primers, the PCR was carried out. The protocol was immunoSEQ multiplex PCR, while the TCRdb copy is restricted to in-frame clones and leaves out a portion. The sample carries some 130,000 clones, more than 70% recorded once. Material: PBMCs. The chain recombines TRBV27 with TRBJ1-2; 7 bases align to TRBD1. The clonotype originates from a male donor in good health and CMV-seropositive. CDR3 DNA sequence: TGTGCCAGCAGTTTTAGCGCAGGGGGTGATGGCTACACCTTC. Translated, it gives CASSFSAGGDGYTF.